These 24 T cell receptor beta chains were all obtained from the same sample, sequenced in a study of OX40 agonist ivuxolimab in advanced cancers. The assay was immunoSEQ multiplex PCR, and TCRdb's table has in-frame clones only and misses some. Counted here are around 80,000 clones, roughly 78% occurring once; the ten biggest clones make up 4% to 6%. The source material was CD4+ or CD8+ T cells sorted from blood, sampled in a trial of the OX40 agonist ivuxolimab. These receptor sequences come from an adult with an advanced solid tumor such as melanoma, head and neck, liver or kidney cancer.

This clone was counted only a few times. V usage is TRBV7-9 and J usage is TRBJ1-5; perhaps TRBD1 as D (6 bases). CDR1 and CDR2 from the germline V gene are SEHNR and FQNEAQ (reference sequence). The CDR3 is made up of 14 amino acids. Trimming shortened V by 1 base and J by 5 bases, and 9 bases separated the two germline ends. CDR3 bases: TGTGCCAGCAGCTTAGACTCAGGGGATCAGCCCCAGCATTTT. It yields the protein CASSLDSGDQPQHF.

The V gene is TRBV29-1, the J gene TRBJ2-5; 7 bases are shared with TRBD1. Unmatched junction bases numbered 4, after V lost 5 bases and J lost 4 bases. Germline V gives CDR1 SQVTM, CDR2 ANQGSEA. This CDR3 spans 12 amino acids. The CDR3: CSVTRQGETQYF. DNA of the CDR3: TGCAGCGTTACCCGACAGGGAGAGACCCAGTACTTC.

The chain couples TRBV7-2 to TRBJ2-5, with D unclear. With 7 bases removed from V and 1 base from J, the gap between germline ends came to 10 bases. Per germline, CDR1 SGHTA and CDR2 FQGNSA. The CDR3 is made up of 13 amino acids. CDR3 residues: CASTLFGQETQYF. The CDR3 nucleotides are TGTGCCAGCACCCTATTTGGCCAAGAGACCCAGTACTTC.

This clone was seen only a few times. V and J are TRBV6-7 and TRBJ1-2; TRBD1 aligns across 8 bases. TRBV6-7 is reported as an ORF; its role is uncertain. The V segment lost 5 bases and the J segment 4 bases; nucleotides outside the gene matches: 6. This CDR3 is 14 amino acids long. This CDR3 is CASSPQGARYGYTF. Here the CDR3 DNA reads TGTGCCAGCAGTCCTCAGGGGGCGCGCTATGGCTACACCTTC.

The chain carries TRBV7-9 and TRBJ2-1, with a tentative D call TRBD1 (5 bases). The germline V and J ends were trimmed by 5 bases and 0 bases, with 11 bases remaining between them. This CDR3 is 15 amino acids long. CDR1 and CDR2 (germline): SEHNR, FQNEAQ (reference sequence). This CDR3 reads CASSPTGTSYNEQFF. The CDR3 DNA follows: TGTGCCAGCAGCCCTACAGGAACCTCCTACAATGAGCAGTTCTTC.

This rearrangement joins TRBV9 to TRBJ2-3; 7 bases are a match to TRBD1. This CDR3 is 14 amino acids long. Trimming at V came to 2 bases and at J to 4 bases, leaving 4 bases not matched to a gene. Germline V gene lookup returns CDR1 SGDLS and CDR2 YYNGEE. CDR3 nucleotides: TGTGCCAGCAGCGTTGGTCAGGGGGCAGATACGCAGTATTTT. This sequence encodes CASSVGQGADTQYF.

The chain is built from TRBV6-5 and TRBJ2-5, with D unresolved. Germline loops: CDR1 MNHEY, CDR2 SVGAGI. The CDR3 covers 15 residues. V was shortened by 0 bases and J by 1 base, with 9 bases between the two germline ends. DNA of the CDR3: TGTGCCAGCAGTTACTCGATAGGGATCCAAGAGACCCAGTACTTC. Translation gives CASSYSIGIQETQYF.

This clone has only one observation. The chain couples TRBV27 to TRBJ2-3, with a tentative D call TRBD1 (5 bases). The CDR3 totals 14 residues. CDR1 and CDR2 from the germline V gene are MNHEY and SMNVEV (reference sequence). Trimming removed 2 bases at V and 4 bases at J, with 10 bases between. The CDR3 loop is CASSLRTNSDTQYF. The CDR3 DNA sequence: TGTGCCAGCAGTTTAAGGACAAATTCAGATACGCAGTATTTT.

The chain joins TRBV12-5 to TRBJ2-7; D remains ambiguous. This CDR3 has 14 amino acids. From germline, CDR1 is LGHNT and CDR2 FRNRAP. Deletions cut 0 bases from V and 3 bases from J, with 9 bases between. The chain's CDR3 is CASGLVVRDYEQYF. The DNA for the CDR3 is TGTGCTAGTGGTTTGGTAGTCAGAGACTACGAGCAGTACTTC.

The chain is built from TRBV7-2 and TRBJ2-6; no clear D gene. V lost 5 bases to trimming and J lost 3 bases, with 8 bases between them. Germline assignment: CDR1 SGHTA and CDR2 FQGNSA. The CDR3 spans 14 residues. The CDR3 here is CASSNPSGANVLTF. CDR3 nucleotides: TGTGCCAGCAGCAACCCGAGTGGGGCCAACGTCCTGACTTTC.

The chain employs TRBV28 and TRBJ2-1; 11 bases align to TRBD1. The CDR3 contains 16 residues. J lost 8 bases, V lost 6 bases, and 12 bases had no gene match. Germline CDR1 and CDR2: MDHEN and SYDVKM. The CDR3 DNA sequence: TGTGCCAGCAGGAGCCATGGACAGGGGGCCGGTTATGAGCAGTTCTTC. As protein: CASRSHGQGAGYEQFF.

V gene TRBV14 combines with J gene TRBJ2-3; possibly TRBD2 for D (7 bases). Trimming left V 1 base short and J 2 bases short, with 16 bases between. From germline, CDR1 is SGHDN and CDR2 FVKESK. The CDR3 has 17 amino acids. The CDR3 protein is CASSQVAGAHYTDTQYF. In DNA form, the CDR3 reads TGTGCCAGCAGCCAAGTTGCGGGGGCCCATTACACAGATACGCAGTATTTT.

The chain links TRBV28 to TRBJ2-7, with D tentatively TRBD1 (5 bases). The CDR3 is 16 amino acids. Germline V lookup: CDR1 MDHEN, CDR2 SYDVKM. Trimming took 7 bases from V and 3 from J, leaving 22 bases between them. The CDR3 protein is CASTSSRGRANYEQYF. In nucleotides, the CDR3 is TGTGCCAGCACCTCCTCCCGAGGCAGGGCGAACTACGAGCAGTACTTC.

Within the sample, this clone is large. The gene calls are TRBV7-3 and TRBJ2-2; D remains unclear. Germline V gives CDR1 SGHTA, CDR2 FQGTGA. The CDR3 is made up of 14 amino acids. V was pared by 2 bases and J by 2 bases, with 6 bases between. The CDR3 DNA reads as TGTGCCAGCAGCTTAGACACTAACACCGGGGAGCTGTTTTTT. Its protein product is CASSLDTNTGELFF.

The V gene is TRBV5-1, the J gene TRBJ2-1, with 11 bases matching TRBD1. The junction had 4 bases not matched to a gene; V was cut back by 4 bases and J by 4 bases. The CDR3 covers 15 residues. Looked up from germline, CDR1 is SGHRS and CDR2 is YFSETQ. Here the CDR3 reads CASSQDRGPYNEQFF. DNA of the CDR3: TGCGCCAGCAGCCAGGACAGGGGGCCGTACAATGAGCAGTTCTTC.

The chain combines TRBV6-1 with TRBJ2-7, with 8 bases that match TRBD2. V was pared by 7 bases and J by 4 bases, with 6 bases of the junction left unmatched. The CDR3 contains 13 residues. CDR1 is MNHNS, CDR2 SASEGT, per germline. CDR3 region: CASNLSGSYEQYF. CDR3 sequence (DNA): TGTGCCAGCAACCTCAGCGGGAGTTACGAGCAGTACTTC.

This clone was found once. The rearrangement joins TRBV7-9 to TRBJ2-5; D tentatively fits TRBD1 or TRBD2 (5 bases each). The CDR3 spans 16 residues. The V end was cut by 4 bases, the J end by 2 bases, with 17 bases between. Germline CDR1 is SEHNR and CDR2 is FQNEAQ (reference sequence). CDR3 loop: CASSSGYWGYQETQYF. The CDR3 bases are TGTGCCAGCAGCTCTGGGTACTGGGGGTATCAAGAGACCCAGTACTTC. The complete variable domain, with remaining parts taken from reference TRBV7-9 and TRBJ2-5, reads DTGVSQNPRHKITKRGQNVTFRCDPISEHNRLYWYRQTLGQGPEFLTYFQNEAQLEKSRLLSDRFSAERPKGSFSTLEIQRTEQGDSAMYLCASSSGYWGYQETQYFGPGTRLLVL.

The chain uses TRBV7-6 and TRBJ2-3; no clear D gene. Germline CDR1 SGHVS, CDR2 FNYEAQ. There are 13 residues in the CDR3. V was clipped by 1 base and J by 2 bases, with 4 bases between them. Here the CDR3 reads CASSLGPTDTQYF. In nucleotides, the CDR3 is TGTGCCAGCAGCTTAGGGCCCACAGATACGCAGTATTTT.

Written as DNA, the CDR3 is TGTGCCAGCAGCAAGTCTCGGGGATCATACGAGCAGTACTTC. As protein: CASSKSRGSYEQYF. The chain has TRBV11-3 and TRBJ2-7; possibly TRBD2 for D (5 bases). The CDR3 spans 14 residues. V lost 5 bases and J 4 bases, leaving 15 bases between the germline ends. The germline V gene has CDR1 SGHNT and CDR2 YENEEA.

The genes are TRBV5-6 and TRBJ1-5, with unresolved D. Germline V lookup: CDR1 SGHDT, CDR2 YYEEEE. V was shortened by 4 bases and J by 2 bases, with 7 bases between the two germline ends. This CDR3 has 13 residues. CDR3 protein: CASSRDGNQPQHF. CDR3 in DNA: TGTGCCAGCAGCCGAGACGGCAATCAGCCCCAGCATTTT.

The chain recombines TRBV7-2 with TRBJ1-1, with D perhaps matching TRBD1 (6 bases). CDR1 is SGHTA, CDR2 FQGNSA, per germline. With 5 bases removed from V and 4 bases from J, the gap between germline ends came to 17 bases. This CDR3 is built from 15 residues. The CDR3 here is CASSRNSRGVTEAFF. The CDR3 DNA reads TGTGCCAGCAGCCGAAATTCCAGGGGAGTCACTGAAGCTTTCTTT.

V usage is TRBV5-1 and J usage is TRBJ2-2; D is undetermined. Germline-derived CDR1 and CDR2 are SGHRS and YFSETQ. The CDR3 has 15 residues. The V gene lost 5 bases and the J gene lost 0 bases, with 11 bases spanning the gap. CDR3: CASSKDTSNTGELFF. DNA of the CDR3: TGCGCCAGCAGTAAAGACACCTCGAACACCGGGGAGCTGTTTTTT.

This chain connects TRBV6-6 to TRBJ2-1; maybe TRBD2 (6 bases). The CDR3 is 11 residues long. Trimming stripped 11 bases from V and 4 bases from J, with 9 bases between. Germline CDR1 is MNHNY and CDR2 is SVGAGI (reference sequence). The CDR3 region is CASRGYNEQFF. The CDR3 DNA follows: TGTGCCTCGCGGGGTTACAATGAGCAGTTCTTC.

This chain uses TRBV7-2 with TRBJ2-7; tentatively, D is TRBD2 (7 bases). CDR1 is SGHTA, CDR2 FQGNSA, per germline. The V end was cut by 11 bases, the J end by 6 bases, with 23 bases between. The CDR3 totals 14 residues. CDR3 in DNA: TGTGCCTCCGGGGGGCCCGCAGGGAAATCCGAGCAGTACTTC. Amino acid sequence: CASGGPAGKSEQYF.